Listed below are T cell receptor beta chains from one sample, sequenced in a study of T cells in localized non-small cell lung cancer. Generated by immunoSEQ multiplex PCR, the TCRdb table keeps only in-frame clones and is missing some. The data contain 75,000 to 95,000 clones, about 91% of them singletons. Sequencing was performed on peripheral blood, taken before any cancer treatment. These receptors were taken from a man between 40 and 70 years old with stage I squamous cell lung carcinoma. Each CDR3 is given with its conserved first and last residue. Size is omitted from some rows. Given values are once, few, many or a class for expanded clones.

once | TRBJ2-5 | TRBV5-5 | CASTTGTSETQYF
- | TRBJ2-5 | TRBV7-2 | CASSPRGLQETQYF
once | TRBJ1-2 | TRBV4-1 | CASSRATGPNYGYTF
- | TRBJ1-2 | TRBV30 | CAWSVPGQGLNYGYTF
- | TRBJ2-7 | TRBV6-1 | CATRLAYEQYF
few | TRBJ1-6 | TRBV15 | CATSRDPLTGINSPLHF
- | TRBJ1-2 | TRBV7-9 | CASSFLLTQGSGYTF
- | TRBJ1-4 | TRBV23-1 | CASSQCLVNEKLFF
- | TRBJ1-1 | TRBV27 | CASSHRTDRGLMEAFF
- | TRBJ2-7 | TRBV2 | CASSEVDYQYF
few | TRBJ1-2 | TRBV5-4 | CASSLGTTGSEGGYTF
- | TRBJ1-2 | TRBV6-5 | CAVSRGGRDYGYTF
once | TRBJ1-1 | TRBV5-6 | CASSSPYYRVMNTEAFF
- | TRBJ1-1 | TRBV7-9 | CASSFAVSRGTEAFF
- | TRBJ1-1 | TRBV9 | CASSAAQNTEAFF
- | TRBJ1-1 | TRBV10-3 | CAARDRANTEAFF
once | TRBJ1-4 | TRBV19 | CASSIPLTGSNEKLFF
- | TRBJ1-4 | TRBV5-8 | CASSSPGQGGEKLFF
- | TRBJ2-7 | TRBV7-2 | CASSPSAGGAPHEQYF
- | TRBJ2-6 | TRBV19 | CASSIGPQGANVLTF
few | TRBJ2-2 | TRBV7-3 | CASSSGTSGTGELFF
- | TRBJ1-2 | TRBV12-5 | CASGFWGVRANYGYTF
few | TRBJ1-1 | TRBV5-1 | CASSGASRRANTEAFF
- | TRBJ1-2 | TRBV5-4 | CASSLGGVTAYGYTF
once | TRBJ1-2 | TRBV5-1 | CASGTQGPGYTF
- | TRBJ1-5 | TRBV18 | CASSGTGTVNQPQHF
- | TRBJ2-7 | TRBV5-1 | CASSFYIGRTYEQYF
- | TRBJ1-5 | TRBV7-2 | CASSLFNQPQHF
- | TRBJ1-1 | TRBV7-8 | CASSLDSSQGPEAFF
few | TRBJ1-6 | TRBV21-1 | CASSKAGIDSPLHF
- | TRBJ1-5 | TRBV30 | CAWSVGNSNQPQHF
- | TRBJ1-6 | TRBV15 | CATSRDPLISSPLHF
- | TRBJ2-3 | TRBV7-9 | CASSLVGTKGTDTQYF
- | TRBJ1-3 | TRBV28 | CASTTEDFSGNTIYF
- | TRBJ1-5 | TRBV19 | CASSIDHGGTPNQPQHF